This T cell receptor beta chain was retrieved from a study of blood T cells in healthy people across ages. Study conclusions and caveats: Higher naive T cell percentage went strongly together with higher TCR beta diversity.

This clonotype was seen a handful of times. The antigen is not known. Germline V gene data show CDR1 as SEHNR and CDR2 as FQNEAQ (reference sequence). V dropped 5 bases and J dropped 2; count of bases not matched to a gene: 8. CDR3 length: 15 amino acids. Samples each had at least 5 micrograms of total RNA extracted. Through a sample-barcoded 5' primer and a J-beta primer mix, a second PCR was run for roughly 7 to 12 cycles. Every molecule of cDNA carried a tag from a template-switch adaptor with 12 random nucleotides. TCRdb independently ran MiXCR on the 5' RACE reads; one entry per CDR3 protein. The sample lists about 570,000 distinct CDR3 sequences; 25% to 30% were seen once.

This clonotype originated in a woman aged 65 to 85 in good health. This chain links TRBV7-9 with TRBJ2-5; TRBD2 agrees at 7 bases. The sequencing input was blood. DNA of the CDR3: TGTGCCAGCAGCAGATGGCGGGGGACTCAAGAGACCCAGTACTTC. Protein sequence: CASSRWRGTQETQYF.